Included here is one T cell receptor (beta chain) sequence, with context. CDR3 length equals 15 residues. The germline V gene encodes CDR1 SGDLS and CDR2 YYNGEE. Trimming took off 0 bases at V and 7 bases at J, with 14 bases between the two ends. RNA amounts of roughly 0.45 to 1 ug underwent reverse transcription with random hexamers. Amplification of TCR beta CDR3 was carried out by immunoSEQ multiplex PCR, which covered 54 Vbeta and 13 Jbeta segments. TCRdb ran MiXCR on the immunoSEQ multiplex PCR reads and lists one entry per CDR3 protein. Of tens of thousands of distinct CDR3 sequences listed, 94% are singletons. The authors carried out high-throughput sequencing of TCR beta. They applied it to CD8+ and CD4+ T cells obtained from blood. The data are from a study of CD8 T cells in Susac syndrome. Study summary: The Susac syndrome patients that were sequenced included 5 or 6 with active disease and under ten in remission.

The V gene is TRBV9, the J gene TRBJ1-3; D gene unclear. Sample: CD8+ T cells from PBMCs. This TCR derives from a human donor with Susac syndrome. The CDR3 region has the DNA TGTGCCAGCAGCGTAGGCGGGGTCGGGAGTAACACCATATATTTT. Protein sequence: CASSVGGVGSNTIYF.